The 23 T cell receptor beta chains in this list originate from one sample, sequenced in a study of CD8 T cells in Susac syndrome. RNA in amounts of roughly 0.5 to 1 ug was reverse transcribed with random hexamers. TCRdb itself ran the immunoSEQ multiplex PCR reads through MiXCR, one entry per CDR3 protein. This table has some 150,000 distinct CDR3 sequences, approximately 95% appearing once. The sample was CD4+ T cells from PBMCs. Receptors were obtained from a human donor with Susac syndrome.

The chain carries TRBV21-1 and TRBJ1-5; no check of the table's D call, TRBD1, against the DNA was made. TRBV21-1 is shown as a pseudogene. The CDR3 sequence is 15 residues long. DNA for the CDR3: TGTGCCAGCAGCAAAGGGGGCAGGAGATATCAGCCCCAGCATTTT. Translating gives CASSKGGRRYQPQHF.

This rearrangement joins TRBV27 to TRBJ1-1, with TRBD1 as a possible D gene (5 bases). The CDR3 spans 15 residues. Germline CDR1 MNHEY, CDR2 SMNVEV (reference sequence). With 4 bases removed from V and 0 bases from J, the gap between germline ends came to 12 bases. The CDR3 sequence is CASSSLTVMNTEAFF. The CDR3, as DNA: TGTGCCAGCAGTTCGCTGACAGTCATGAACACTGAAGCTTTCTTT.

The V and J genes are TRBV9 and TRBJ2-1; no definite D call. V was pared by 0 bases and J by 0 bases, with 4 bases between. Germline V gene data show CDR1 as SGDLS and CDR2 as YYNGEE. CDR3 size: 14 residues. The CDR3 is CASSVVGSYNEQFF. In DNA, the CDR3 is TGTGCCAGCAGCGTAGTTGGCTCCTACAATGAGCAGTTCTTC.

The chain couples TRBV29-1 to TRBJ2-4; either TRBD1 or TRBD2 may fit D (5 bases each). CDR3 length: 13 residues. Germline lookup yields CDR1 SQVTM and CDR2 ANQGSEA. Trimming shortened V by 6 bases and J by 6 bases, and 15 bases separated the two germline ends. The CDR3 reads CSVAPGPGNIQYF. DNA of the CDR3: TGCAGCGTCGCGCCGGGACCCGGAAACATTCAGTACTTC.

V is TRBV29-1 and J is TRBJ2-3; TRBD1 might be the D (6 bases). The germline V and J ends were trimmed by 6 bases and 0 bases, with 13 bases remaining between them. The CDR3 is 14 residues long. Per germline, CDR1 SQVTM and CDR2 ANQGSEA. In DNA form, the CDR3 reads TGCAGCGTCCTCGGACAGACTAGCACAGATACGCAGTATTTT. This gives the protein CSVLGQTSTDTQYF.

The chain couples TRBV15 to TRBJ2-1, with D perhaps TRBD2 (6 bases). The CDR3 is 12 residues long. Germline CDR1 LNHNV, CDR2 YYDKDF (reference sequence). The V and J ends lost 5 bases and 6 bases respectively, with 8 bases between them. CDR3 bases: TGTGCCACCAGCCGGGGGTTCAATGAGCAGTTCTTC. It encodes CATSRGFNEQFF.

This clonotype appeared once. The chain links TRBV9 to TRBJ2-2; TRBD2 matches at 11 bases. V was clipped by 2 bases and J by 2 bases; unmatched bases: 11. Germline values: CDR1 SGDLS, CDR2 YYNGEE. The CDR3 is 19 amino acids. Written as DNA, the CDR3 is TGTGCCAGCAGCGTGACCTTTAGACTAGCGGGACCAAACACCGGGGAGCTGTTTTTT. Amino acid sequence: CASSVTFRLAGPNTGELFF.

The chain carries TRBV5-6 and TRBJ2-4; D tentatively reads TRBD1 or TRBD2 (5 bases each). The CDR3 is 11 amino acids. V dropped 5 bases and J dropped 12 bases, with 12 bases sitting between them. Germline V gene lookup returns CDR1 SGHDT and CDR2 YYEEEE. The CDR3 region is CASRRRGDQYF. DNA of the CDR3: TGTGCCAGCAGGCGGAGAGGGGATCAGTACTTC.

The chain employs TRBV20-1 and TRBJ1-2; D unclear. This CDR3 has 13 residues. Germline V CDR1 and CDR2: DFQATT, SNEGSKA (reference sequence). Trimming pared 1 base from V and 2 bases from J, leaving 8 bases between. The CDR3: CSARVGVNYGYTF. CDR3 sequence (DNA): TGCAGTGCTAGAGTCGGAGTAAACTATGGCTACACCTTC.

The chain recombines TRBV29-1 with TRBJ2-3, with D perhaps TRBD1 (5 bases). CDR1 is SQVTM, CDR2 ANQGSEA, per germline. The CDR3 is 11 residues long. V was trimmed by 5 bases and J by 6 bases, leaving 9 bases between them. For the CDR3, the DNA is TGCAGCGTTATACAGGTGGATACGCAGTATTTT. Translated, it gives CSVIQVDTQYF.

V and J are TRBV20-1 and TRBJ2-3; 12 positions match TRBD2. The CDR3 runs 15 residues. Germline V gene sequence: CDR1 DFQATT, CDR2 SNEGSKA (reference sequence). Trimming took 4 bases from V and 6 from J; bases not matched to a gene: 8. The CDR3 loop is CSATQTSGGQDTQYF. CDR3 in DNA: TGCAGTGCTACCCAGACTAGCGGGGGACAGGATACGCAGTATTTT.

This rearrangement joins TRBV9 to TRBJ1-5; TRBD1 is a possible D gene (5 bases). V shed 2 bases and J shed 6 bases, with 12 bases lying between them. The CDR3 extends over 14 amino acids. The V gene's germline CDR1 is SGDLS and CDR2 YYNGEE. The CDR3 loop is CASSVGDGGQPQHF. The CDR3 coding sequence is TGTGCCAGCAGCGTTGGGGACGGAGGTCAGCCCCAGCATTTT.

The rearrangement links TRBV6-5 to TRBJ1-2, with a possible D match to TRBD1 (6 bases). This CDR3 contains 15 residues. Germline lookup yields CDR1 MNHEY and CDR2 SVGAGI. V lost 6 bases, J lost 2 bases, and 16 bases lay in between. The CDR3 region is CASSHIAQGNYGYTF. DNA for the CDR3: TGTGCCAGCAGCCATATAGCGCAGGGGAACTATGGCTACACCTTC.

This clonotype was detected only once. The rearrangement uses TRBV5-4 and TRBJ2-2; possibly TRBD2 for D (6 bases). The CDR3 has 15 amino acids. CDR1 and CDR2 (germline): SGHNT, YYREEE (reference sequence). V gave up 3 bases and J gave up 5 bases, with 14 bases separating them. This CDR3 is CASSSEGLTTGELFF. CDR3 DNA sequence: TGTGCCAGCAGCTCGGAGGGCCTCACAACCGGGGAGCTGTTTTTT.

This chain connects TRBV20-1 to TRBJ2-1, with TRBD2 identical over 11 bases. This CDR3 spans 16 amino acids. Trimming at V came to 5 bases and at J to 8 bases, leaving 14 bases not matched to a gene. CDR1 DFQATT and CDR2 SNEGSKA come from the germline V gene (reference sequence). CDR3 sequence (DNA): TGCAGTGCTCTCCGGGGTAGCGGGGGGGCATTAGATGAGCAGTTCTTC. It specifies CSALRGSGGALDEQFF.

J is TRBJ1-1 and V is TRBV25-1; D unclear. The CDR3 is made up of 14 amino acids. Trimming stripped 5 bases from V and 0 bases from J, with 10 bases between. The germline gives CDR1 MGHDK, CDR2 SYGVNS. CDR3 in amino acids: CASSKSGMNTEAFF. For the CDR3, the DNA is TGTGCCAGCAGTAAAAGTGGGATGAACACTGAAGCTTTCTTT.

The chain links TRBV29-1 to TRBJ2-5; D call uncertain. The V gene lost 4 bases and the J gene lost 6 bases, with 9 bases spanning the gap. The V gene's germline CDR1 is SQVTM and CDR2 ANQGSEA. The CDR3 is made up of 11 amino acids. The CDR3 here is CSVAWEKTQYF. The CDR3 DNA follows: TGCAGCGTTGCTTGGGAAAAGACCCAGTACTTC. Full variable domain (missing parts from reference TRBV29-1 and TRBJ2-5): SAVISQKPSRDICQRGTSLTIQCQVDSQVTMMFWYRQQPGQSLTLIATANQGSEATYESGFVIDKFPISRPNLTFSTLTVSNMSPEDSSIYLCSVAWEKTQYFGPGTRLLVL.

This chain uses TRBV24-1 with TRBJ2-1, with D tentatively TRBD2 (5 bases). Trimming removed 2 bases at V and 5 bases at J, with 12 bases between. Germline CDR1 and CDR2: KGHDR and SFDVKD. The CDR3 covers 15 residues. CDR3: CATSDWRTGNNEQFF. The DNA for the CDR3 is TGTGCCACCAGTGATTGGAGGACGGGGAACAATGAGCAGTTCTTC.

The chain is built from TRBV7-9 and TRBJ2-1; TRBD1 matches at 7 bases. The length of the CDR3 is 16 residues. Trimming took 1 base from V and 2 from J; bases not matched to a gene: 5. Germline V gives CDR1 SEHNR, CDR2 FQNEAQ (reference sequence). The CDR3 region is CASSLVRQGAYNEQFF. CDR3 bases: TGTGCCAGCAGCTTAGTGCGGCAGGGGGCCTACAATGAGCAGTTCTTC.

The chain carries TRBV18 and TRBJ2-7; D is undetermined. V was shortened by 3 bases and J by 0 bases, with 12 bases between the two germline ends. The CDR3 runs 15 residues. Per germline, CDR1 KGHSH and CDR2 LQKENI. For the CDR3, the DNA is TGTGCCAGCTCACCGCACCCCTCCAGCTCCTACGAGCAGTACTTC. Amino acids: CASSPHPSSSYEQYF. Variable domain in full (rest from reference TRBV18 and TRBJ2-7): NAGVMQNPRHLVRRRGQEARLRCSPMKGHSHVYWYRQLPEEGLKFMVYLQKENIIDESGMPKERFSAEFPKEGPSILRIQQVVRGDSAAYFCASSPHPSSSYEQYFGPGTRLTVT.

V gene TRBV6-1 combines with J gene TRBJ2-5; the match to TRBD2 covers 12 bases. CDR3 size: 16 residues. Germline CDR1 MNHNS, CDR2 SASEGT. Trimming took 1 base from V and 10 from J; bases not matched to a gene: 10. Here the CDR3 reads CASSEVVSSGGAGQYF. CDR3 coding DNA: TGTGCCAGCAGTGAAGTAGTGTCTAGCGGGGGGGCTGGCCAGTACTTC.

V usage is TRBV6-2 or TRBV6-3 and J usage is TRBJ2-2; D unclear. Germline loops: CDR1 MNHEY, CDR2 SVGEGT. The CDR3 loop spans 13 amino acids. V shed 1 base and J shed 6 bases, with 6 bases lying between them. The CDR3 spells CASSYLLAGELFF. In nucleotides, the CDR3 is TGTGCCAGCAGTTACTTATTGGCCGGGGAGCTGTTTTTT.

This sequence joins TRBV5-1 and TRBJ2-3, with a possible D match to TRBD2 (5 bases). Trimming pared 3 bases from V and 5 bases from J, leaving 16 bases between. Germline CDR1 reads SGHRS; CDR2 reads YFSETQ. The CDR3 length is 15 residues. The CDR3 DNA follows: TGCGCCAGCAGCTCGCAAGCGGTTGCGGGAGATACGCAGTATTTT. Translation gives CASSSQAVAGDTQYF.